One T cell receptor beta chain is described in this entry. The record originates from a study of blood T cell repertoires in COVID-19. Assay: immunoSEQ multiplex PCR; the TCRdb copy retains only in-frame clones and omits some. The sample includes about 240,000 clones, approximately 85% seen only once; the top ten take under 4.5%. The specimen sequenced was peripheral blood. The receptor was derived from a man in his fifties with acute or convalescent COVID-19.

In nucleotides, the CDR3 is TGCGCCAGCAGCTTGGAGGGGTGGACAGCGCGCGCGAACACCGGGGAGCTGTTTTTT. Amino acid sequence: CASSLEGWTARANTGELFF. This chain links TRBV5-1 with TRBJ2-2, with a possible D match to TRBD1 (6 bases). CDR3 length: 19 residues. V lost 0 bases, J lost 0 bases, and 18 bases lay in between. Germline loops: CDR1 SGHRS, CDR2 YFSETQ.